This TCR beta chain is drawn from a study of T cell responses to AZD1222 COVID-19 vaccine. Whole-study results and caveats: Donors in the cohort were predominantly white British and more often female, and clonal diversity was possibly underestimated. Baseline antibody screening turned up just a handful of seropositive AZD1222 recipients.

A word on this clone: Its specificity is not known.

TCRdb's table, derived via immunoSEQ multiplex PCR, lists solely in-frame clones and lacks some. This sample yields over 150,000 clones, of which 90% are seen a single time; roughly 2.8% belongs to the top ten. V lost 3 bases to trimming and J lost 0 bases, with 13 bases between them. CDR1 is SGDLS, CDR2 YYNGEE, per germline. This CDR3 has 16 residues. Sequenced here: peripheral blood, sampled on day 0 of AZD1222 vaccination. The TCR originated in an adult in good health. The chain joins TRBV9 to TRBJ1-3; the D gene is possibly TRBD1 (5 bases). For the CDR3, the DNA is TGTGCCAGCAGCGCCTACGGGGCACACTCTGGAAACACCATATATTTT. This sequence encodes CASSAYGAHSGNTIYF.